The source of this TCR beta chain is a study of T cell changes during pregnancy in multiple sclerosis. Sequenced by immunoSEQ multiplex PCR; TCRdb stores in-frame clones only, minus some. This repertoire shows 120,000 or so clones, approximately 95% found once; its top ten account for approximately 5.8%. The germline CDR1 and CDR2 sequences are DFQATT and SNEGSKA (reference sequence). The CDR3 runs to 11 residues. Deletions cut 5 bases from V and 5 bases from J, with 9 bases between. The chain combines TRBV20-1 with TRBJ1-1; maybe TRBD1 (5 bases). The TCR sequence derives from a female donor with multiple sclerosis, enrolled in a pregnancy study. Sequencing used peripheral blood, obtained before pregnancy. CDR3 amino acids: CSAGGQTEAFF. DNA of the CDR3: TGCAGTGCTGGAGGACAAACTGAAGCTTTCTTT.